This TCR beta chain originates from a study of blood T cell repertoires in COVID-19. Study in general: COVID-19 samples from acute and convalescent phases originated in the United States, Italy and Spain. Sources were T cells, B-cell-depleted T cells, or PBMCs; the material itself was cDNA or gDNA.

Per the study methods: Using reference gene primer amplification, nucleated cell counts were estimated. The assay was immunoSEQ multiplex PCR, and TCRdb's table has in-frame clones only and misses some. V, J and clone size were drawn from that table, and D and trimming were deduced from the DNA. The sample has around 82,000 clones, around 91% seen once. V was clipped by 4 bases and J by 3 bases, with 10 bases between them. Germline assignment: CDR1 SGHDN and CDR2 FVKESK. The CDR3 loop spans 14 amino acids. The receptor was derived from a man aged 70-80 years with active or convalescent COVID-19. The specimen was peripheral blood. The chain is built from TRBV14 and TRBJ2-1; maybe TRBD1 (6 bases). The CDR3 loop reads CASSRQGYYNEQFF. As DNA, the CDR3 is TGTGCCAGCAGCCGTCAGGGGTACTACAATGAGCAGTTCTTC. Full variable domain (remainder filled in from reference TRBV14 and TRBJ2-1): EAGVTQFPSHSVIEKGQTVTLRCDPISGHDNLYWYRRVMGKEIKFLLHFVKESKQDESGMPNNRFLAERTGGTYSTLKVQPAELEDSGVYFCASSRQGYYNEQFFGPGTRLTVL.